Included here is one TCR beta chain sequence, with context. These data are taken from a study of blood T cell repertoires in COVID-19. Background on the study: The United States, Italy and Spain supplied acute and convalescent COVID-19 samples.

Assay used: immunoSEQ multiplex PCR; TCRdb lists only in-frame clones, some missing. The sample holds some 200,000 clones, 75% to 85% seen once. This CDR3 has 15 residues. V was pared by 8 bases and J by 0 bases, with 13 bases between. Germline assignment: CDR1 SEHNR and CDR2 FQNEAQ (reference sequence). Material: peripheral blood. V gene TRBV7-9 combines with J gene TRBJ2-2; the D is unclear. The source of this sequence is a human donor in a cohort sampled during active COVID-19. The CDR3, as DNA: TGTGCCAGCCTCAAAAGCCCCGCGAACACCGGGGAGCTGTTTTTT. The encoded protein is CASLKSPANTGELFF.